This T cell receptor beta chain emerged from a study of blood T cells in healthy people across ages. The authors ran a second PCR of about 6 to 11 cycles using a sample-barcoded 5' primer and a J-beta primer mix. TCRdb reprocessed the 5' RACE reads via MiXCR and lists one record per CDR3 protein. Counted here are around 690,000 distinct CDR3 sequences, approximately 50% occurring once; the ten biggest clones make up about two fifths. General observations from the study: Measured against age, TCR beta diversity per million T cells decreased in a roughly linear manner.

In regard to this clonotype: Its antigen is not known.

The CDR3 runs to 12 residues. CDR1 and CDR2 from the germline V gene are SGHTA and FQGNSA. V lost 0 bases and J lost 9, with 8 bases in between. This clonotype originated in a man aged 55 to 69 in good health. The sample comprised blood. The chain couples TRBV7-2 to TRBJ2-5; D is undetermined. The CDR3 protein is CASSLARLAQYF. DNA for the CDR3: TGTGCCAGCAGCTTAGCGCGGCTAGCCCAGTACTTC.